The entry that follows covers one T cell receptor (beta chain) sequence. What it recognizes is unknown. The data belong to a study of blood T cells in healthy people across ages. Study observations and caveats: The authors considered diversity estimates from one million T cells to be underestimates.

The authors ran a second PCR of about 6 to 12 cycles using a sample-barcoded 5' primer and a J-beta primer mix. Each cDNA was tagged by a template-switch adaptor containing 12 random nucleotides. TCRdb analysed the 5' RACE reads with MiXCR anew, one entry per CDR3 protein. The data hold approximately 810,000 distinct CDR3 sequences, with around 36% observed a single time. Trimming at V came to 4 bases and at J to 6 bases, leaving 6 bases not matched to a gene. The length of the CDR3 is 15 residues. Germline CDR1 ENHRY, CDR2 SYGVKD. The chain carries TRBV10-3 and TRBJ1-1; 12 bases align to TRBD1. The receptor was isolated from a man aged 18 to 29 in good health. Sequenced: blood. The CDR3 region is CAISGRGQGASEAFF. The CDR3 DNA reads as TGTGCCATCAGTGGGAGGGGACAGGGGGCCTCTGAAGCTTTCTTT.